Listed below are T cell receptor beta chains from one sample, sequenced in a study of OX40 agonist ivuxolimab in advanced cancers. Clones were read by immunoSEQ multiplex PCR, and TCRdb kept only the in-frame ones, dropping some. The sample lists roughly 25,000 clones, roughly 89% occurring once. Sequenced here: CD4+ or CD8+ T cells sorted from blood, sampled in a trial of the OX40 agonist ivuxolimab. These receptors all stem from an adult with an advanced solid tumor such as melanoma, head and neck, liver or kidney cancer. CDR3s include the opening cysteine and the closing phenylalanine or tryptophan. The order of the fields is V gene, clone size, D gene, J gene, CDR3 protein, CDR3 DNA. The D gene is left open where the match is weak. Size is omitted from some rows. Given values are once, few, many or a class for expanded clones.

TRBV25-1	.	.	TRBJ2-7	CASSGSSYEQYF	TGTGCCAGCAGTGGTTCTTCCTACGAGCAGTACTTC
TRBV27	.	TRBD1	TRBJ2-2	CASGTGVNGELFF	TGTGCCAGCGGGACAGGGGTAAACGGGGAGCTGTTTTTT
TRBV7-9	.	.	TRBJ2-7	CASRVGNYEQYF	TGTGCCAGCAGGGTGGGTAACTACGAGCAGTACTTC
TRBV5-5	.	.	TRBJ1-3	CASSFGNTIYF	TGTGCCAGCAGCTTCGGAAACACCATATATTTT
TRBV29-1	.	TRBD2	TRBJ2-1	CSVGGGLAGGNEQFF	TGCAGCGTGGGGGGGGGACTAGCGGGAGGGAATGAGCAGTTCTTC
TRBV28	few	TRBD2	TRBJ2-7	CASGSLAAF	TGTGCCAGCGGCTCACTAGCGGCTTTC
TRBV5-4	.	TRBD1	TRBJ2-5	CASSSGQGFETQYF	TGTGCCAGCAGCTCCGGACAGGGGTTTGAGACCCAGTACTTC
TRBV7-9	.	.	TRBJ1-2	CASSPQENYGYTF	TGTGCCAGCAGCCCACAGGAGAACTATGGCTACACCTTC
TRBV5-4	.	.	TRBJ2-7	CASRVDARFSYEQYF	TGTGCCAGCAGAGTGGACGCCCGTTTCTCCTACGAGCAGTACTTC
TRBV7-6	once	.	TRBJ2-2	CASSFLSDTGELFF	TGTGCCAGCAGCTTTCTTTCCGACACCGGGGAGCTGTTTTTT
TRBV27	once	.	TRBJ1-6	CASSFLGRGRSPLHF	TGTGCCAGCAGTTTTCTGGGACGGGGAAGGTCACCCCTCCACTTT
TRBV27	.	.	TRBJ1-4	CASSEQTAKREKLFF	TGTGCCAGCAGCGAACAGACTGCAAAGAGGGAAAAACTGTTTTTT
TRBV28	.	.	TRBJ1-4	CASSFNQWEKLFF	TGTGCCAGCAGTTTTAACCAGTGGGAAAAACTGTTTTTT
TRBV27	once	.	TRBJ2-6	CASSPQGANVLTF	TGTGCCAGCAGTCCACAGGGGGCCAACGTCCTGACTTTC
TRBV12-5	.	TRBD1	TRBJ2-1	CASGLQQGAPYNEQFF	TGTGCTAGTGGTTTGCAACAGGGGGCCCCCTACAATGAGCAGTTCTTC
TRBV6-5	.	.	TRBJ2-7	CASSYRGRDEQYF	TGTGCCAGCAGTTACCGGGGCCGGGACGAGCAGTACTTC
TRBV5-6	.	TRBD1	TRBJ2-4	CASSLVGTGTDIQYF	TGTGCCAGCAGCTTGGTTGGGACAGGGACTGACATTCAGTACTTC
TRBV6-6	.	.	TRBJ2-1	CASTGSYNEQFF	TGTGCCAGCACGGGCTCCTACAATGAGCAGTTCTTC
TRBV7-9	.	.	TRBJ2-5	CASSSPYGARETQYF	TGTGCCAGCAGCTCCCCTTATGGAGCCCGCGAGACCCAGTACTTC
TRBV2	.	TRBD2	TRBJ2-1	CASNFVAGAREQFF	TGTGCCAGCAACTTCGTAGCGGGAGCCCGTGAGCAGTTCTTC
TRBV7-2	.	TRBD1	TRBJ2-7	CASSSLIPDRGRSYEQYF	TGTGCCAGCAGCTCCCTTATCCCGGACAGGGGACGCTCCTACGAGCAGTACTTC
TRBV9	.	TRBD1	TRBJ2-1	CASSQQGDEQFF	TGTGCCAGCAGTCAACAGGGGGATGAGCAGTTCTTC
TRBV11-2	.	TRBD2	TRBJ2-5	CASSQMASGLWETQYF	TGTGCCAGCAGCCAAATGGCTAGCGGCCTATGGGAGACCCAGTACTTC
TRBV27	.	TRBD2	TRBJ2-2	CASSSYTSGSTGELFF	TGTGCCAGCAGTTCGTATACTAGCGGGAGTACCGGGGAGCTGTTTTTT
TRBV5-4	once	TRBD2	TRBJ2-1	CASSGDYLEQFF	TGTGCCAGCAGCGGGGACTACCTTGAGCAGTTCTTC
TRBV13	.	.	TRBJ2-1	CASSLELRSYNEQFF	TGTGCCAGCAGCTTAGAGCTGCGGTCATACAATGAGCAGTTCTTC
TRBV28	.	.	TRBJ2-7	CASGESLGVGEQYF	TGTGCCAGCGGGGAATCCTTGGGGGTGGGCGAGCAGTACTTC
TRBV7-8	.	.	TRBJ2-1	CASSQEGIGEQFF	TGTGCCAGCAGCCAGGAGGGGATAGGCGAGCAGTTCTTC
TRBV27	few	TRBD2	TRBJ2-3	CASSFRDGGATDTQYF	TGTGCCAGCAGTTTCCGGGACGGGGGGGCCACAGATACGCAGTATTTT
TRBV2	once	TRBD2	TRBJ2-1	CASSVGSGFSYNEQFF	TGTGCCAGCAGTGTCGGTAGCGGGTTTTCCTACAATGAGCAGTTCTTC
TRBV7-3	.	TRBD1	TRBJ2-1	CASSLPTGTGYDEQFF	TGTGCCAGCAGCTTGCCGACAGGGACAGGGTACGATGAGCAGTTCTTC
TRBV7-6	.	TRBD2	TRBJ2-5	CASSLERGGQETQYF	TGTGCCAGCAGCTTGGAGCGGGGGGGCCAAGAGACCCAGTACTTC
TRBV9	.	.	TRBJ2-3	CASSVVGGLGTDTQYF	TGTGCCAGCAGCGTAGTCGGGGGGCTGGGCACAGATACGCAGTATTTT
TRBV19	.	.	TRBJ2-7	CASSTQGLAEQYF	TGTGCCAGTAGTACGCAGGGGTTAGCCGAGCAGTACTTC
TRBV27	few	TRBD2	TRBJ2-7	CASSLLAGAYEQYF	TGTGCCAGCAGCTTACTAGCGGGAGCCTACGAGCAGTACTTC
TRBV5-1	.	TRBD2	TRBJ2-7	CASSLGLAGGPSYEQYF	TGCGCCAGCAGCTTGGGGCTAGCGGGAGGGCCCAGCTACGAGCAGTACTTC
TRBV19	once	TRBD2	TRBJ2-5	CASSWGTSGIETQYF	TGTGCCAGTAGTTGGGGGACTAGCGGGATCGAGACCCAGTACTTC
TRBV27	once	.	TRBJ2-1	CASGVGASPYNEQFF	TGTGCCAGTGGCGTCGGGGCTTCCCCCTACAATGAGCAGTTCTTC
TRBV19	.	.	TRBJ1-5	CASRDPETSNQPQHF	TGTGCCAGTAGGGACCCAGAGACGTCCAATCAGCCCCAGCATTTT
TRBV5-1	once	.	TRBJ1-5	CASSLMGVGNQPQHF	TGCGCCAGCAGCTTGATGGGGGTAGGCAATCAGCCCCAGCATTTT
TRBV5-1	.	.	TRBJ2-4	CASSLKGRQIDIQYF	TGCGCCAGCAGCTTGAAAGGAAGACAGATCGACATTCAGTACTTC
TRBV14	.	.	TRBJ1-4	CASSEQGSRATNEKLFF	TGTGCCAGTTCAGAACAGGGTTCTCGCGCAACTAATGAAAAACTGTTTTTT
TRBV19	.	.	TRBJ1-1	CASRVRRARNTEAFF	TGTGCCAGTAGGGTGCGACGGGCAAGGAACACTGAAGCTTTCTTT
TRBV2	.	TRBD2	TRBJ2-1	CASSEAGTSGTGEQFF	TGTGCCAGCAGTGAAGCTGGGACTAGCGGGACAGGTGAGCAGTTCTTC
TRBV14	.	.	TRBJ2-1	CASSPLAANEQFF	TGTGCCAGCAGCCCCCTCGCAGCAAATGAGCAGTTCTTC
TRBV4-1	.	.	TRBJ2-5	CASSQGREETQYF	TGCGCCAGCAGCCAAGGCAGGGAGGAGACCCAGTACTTC
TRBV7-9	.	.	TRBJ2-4	CASSLVRGPSENIQYF	TGTGCCAGCAGCTTAGTCAGAGGGCCTTCTGAAAACATTCAGTACTTC
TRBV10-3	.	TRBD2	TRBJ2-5	CAISPGLELETQYF	TGTGCCATCAGCCCCGGACTAGAATTAGAGACCCAGTACTTC
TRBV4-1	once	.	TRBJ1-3	CASSHREGDSGNTIYF	TGCGCCAGCAGCCACCGAGAGGGGGACTCTGGAAACACCATATATTTT
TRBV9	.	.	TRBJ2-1	CASSGRADKAYNEQFF	TGTGCCAGCAGCGGGAGGGCGGATAAGGCCTACAATGAGCAGTTCTTC
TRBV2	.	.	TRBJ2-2	CASSPSREVTGELFF	TGTGCCAGCAGTCCGTCCAGGGAGGTTACCGGGGAGCTGTTTTTT
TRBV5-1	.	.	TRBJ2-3	CASSFGADTQYF	TGCGCCAGCAGCTTCGGGGCCGATACGCAGTATTTT
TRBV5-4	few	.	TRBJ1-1	CASSSDTNTEAFF	TGTGCCAGCAGCTCCGATACGAACACTGAAGCTTTCTTT
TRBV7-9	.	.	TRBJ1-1	CASILGTNTEAFF	TGTGCCAGCATTCTGGGGACGAACACTGAAGCTTTCTTT
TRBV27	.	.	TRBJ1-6	CASSPDILASNSPLHF	TGTGCCAGCAGTCCGGACATCCTAGCCAGTAATTCACCCCTCCACTTT
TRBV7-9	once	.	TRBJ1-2	CASSFSRGGEGYTF	TGTGCCAGCAGCTTCAGCAGGGGTGGTGAAGGCTACACCTTC
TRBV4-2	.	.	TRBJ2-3	CASSHGTLPSTDTQYF	TGTGCCAGCAGCCATGGAACCCTCCCTAGCACAGATACGCAGTATTTT
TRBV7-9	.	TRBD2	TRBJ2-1	CASSPGIAGGLSYNEQFF	TGTGCCAGCAGTCCCGGGATAGCGGGGGGGCTTTCCTACAATGAGCAGTTCTTC
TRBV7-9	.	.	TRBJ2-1	CASTEGPSYNEQFF	TGTGCCAGCACCGAAGGTCCATCCTACAATGAGCAGTTCTTC